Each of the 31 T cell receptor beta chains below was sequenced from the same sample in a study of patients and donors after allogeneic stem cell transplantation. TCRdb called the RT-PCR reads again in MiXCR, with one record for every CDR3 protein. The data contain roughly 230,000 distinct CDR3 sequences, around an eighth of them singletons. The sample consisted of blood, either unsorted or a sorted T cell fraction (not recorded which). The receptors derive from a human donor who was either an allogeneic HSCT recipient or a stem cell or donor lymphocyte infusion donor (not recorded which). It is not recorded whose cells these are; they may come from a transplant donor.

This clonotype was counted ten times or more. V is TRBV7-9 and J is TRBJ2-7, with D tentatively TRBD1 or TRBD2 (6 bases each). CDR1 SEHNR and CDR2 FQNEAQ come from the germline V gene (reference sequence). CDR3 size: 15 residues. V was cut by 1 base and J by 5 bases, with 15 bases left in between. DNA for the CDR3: TGTGCCAGCAGCTTAGATGGGGGGCAGGTACACGAGCAGTACTTC. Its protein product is CASSLDGGQVHEQYF. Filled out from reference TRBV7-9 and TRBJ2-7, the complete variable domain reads DTGVSQNPRHKITKRGQNVTFRCDPISEHNRLYWYRQTLGQGPEFLTYFQNEAQLEKSRLLSDRFSAERPKGSFSTLEIQRTEQGDSAMYLCASSLDGGQVHEQYFGPGTRLTVT.

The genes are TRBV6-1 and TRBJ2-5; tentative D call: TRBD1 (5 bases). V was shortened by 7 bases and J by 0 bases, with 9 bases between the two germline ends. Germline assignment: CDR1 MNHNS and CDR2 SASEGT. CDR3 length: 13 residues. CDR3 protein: CASKAGYQETQYF. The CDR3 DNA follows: TGTGCCAGCAAGGCAGGGTACCAAGAGACCCAGTACTTC.

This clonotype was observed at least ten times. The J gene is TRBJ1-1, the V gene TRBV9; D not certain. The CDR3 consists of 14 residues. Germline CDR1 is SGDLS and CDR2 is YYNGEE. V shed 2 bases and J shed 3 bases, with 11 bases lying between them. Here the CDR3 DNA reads TGTGCCAGCAGCGTGACCCCCTGGGACACTGAAGCTTTCTTT. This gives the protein CASSVTPWDTEAFF.

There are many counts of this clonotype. CDR3 DNA: TGCGCCAGCAGCGCGGGACTAGCGGGAGGCCAAGAGCAGTTCTTC. Translated, it gives CASSAGLAGGQEQFF. J is TRBJ2-1 and V is TRBV5-1, with 15 nucleotides matching TRBD2. The V and J ends lost 4 bases and 10 bases, in that order; junction bases with no gene match: 6. CDR3 length equals 15 residues. CDR1 and CDR2 (germline): SGHRS, YFSETQ.

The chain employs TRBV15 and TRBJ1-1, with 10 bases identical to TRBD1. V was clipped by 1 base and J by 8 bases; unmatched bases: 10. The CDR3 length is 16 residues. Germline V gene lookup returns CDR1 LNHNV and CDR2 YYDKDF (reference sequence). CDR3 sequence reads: CATSRGGQGGGLEAFF. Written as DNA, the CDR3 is TGTGCCACCAGCAGAGGAGGACAGGGGGGGGGGCTGGAAGCTTTCTTT. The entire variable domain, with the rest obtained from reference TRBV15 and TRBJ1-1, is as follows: DAMVIQNPRYQVTQFGKPVTLSCSQTLNHNVMYWYQQKSSQAPKLLFHYYDKDFNNEADTPDNFQSRRPNTSFCFLDIRSPGLGDTAMYLCATSRGGQGGGLEAFFGQGTRLTVV.

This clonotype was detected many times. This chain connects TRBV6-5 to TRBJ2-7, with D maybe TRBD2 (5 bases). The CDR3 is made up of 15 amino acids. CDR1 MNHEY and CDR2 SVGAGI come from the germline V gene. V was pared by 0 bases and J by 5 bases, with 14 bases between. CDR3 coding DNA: TGTGCCAGCAGTTACTCGACCATCCTCGGGGACGAGCAGTACTTC. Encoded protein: CASSYSTILGDEQYF.

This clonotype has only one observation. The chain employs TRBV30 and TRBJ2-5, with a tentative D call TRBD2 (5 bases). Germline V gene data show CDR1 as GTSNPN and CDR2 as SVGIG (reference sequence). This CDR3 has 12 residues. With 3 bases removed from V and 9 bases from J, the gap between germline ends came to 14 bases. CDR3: CAWSASRGAQYF. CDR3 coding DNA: TGTGCCTGGAGCGCTTCCCGGGGAGCCCAGTACTTC.

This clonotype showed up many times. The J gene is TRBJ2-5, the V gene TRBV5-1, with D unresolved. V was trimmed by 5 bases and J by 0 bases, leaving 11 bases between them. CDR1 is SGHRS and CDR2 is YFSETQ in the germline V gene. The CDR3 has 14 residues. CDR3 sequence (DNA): TGCGCCAGCAGGGTTGACTCAAACCAAGAGACCCAGTACTTC. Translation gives CASRVDSNQETQYF.

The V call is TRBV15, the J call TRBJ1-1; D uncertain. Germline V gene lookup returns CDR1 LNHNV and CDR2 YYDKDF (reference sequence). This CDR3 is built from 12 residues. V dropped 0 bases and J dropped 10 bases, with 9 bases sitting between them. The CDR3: CATSRDRSGAFF. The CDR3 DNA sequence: TGTGCCACCAGCAGAGATAGGTCGGGAGCTTTCTTT.

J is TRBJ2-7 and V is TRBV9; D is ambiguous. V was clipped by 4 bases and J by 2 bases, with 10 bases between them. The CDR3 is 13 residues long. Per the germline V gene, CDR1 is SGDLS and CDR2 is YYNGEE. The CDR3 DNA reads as TGTGCCAGCAGCCCATGGACGACCTACGAGCAGTACTTC. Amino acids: CASSPWTTYEQYF.

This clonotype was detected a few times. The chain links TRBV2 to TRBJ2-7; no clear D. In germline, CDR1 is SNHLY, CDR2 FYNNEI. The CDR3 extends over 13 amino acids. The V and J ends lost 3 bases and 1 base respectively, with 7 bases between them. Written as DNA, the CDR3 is TGTGCCAGCAGTGAGGTCAGATCCTACGAGCAGTACTTC. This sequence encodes CASSEVRSYEQYF.

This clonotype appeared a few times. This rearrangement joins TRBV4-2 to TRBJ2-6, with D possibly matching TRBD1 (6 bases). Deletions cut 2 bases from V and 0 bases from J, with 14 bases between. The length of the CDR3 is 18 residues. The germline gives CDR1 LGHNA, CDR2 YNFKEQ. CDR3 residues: CASSQSTGSFSGANVLTF. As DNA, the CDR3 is TGTGCCAGCAGCCAAAGTACAGGGTCTTTCTCTGGGGCCAACGTCCTGACTTTC.

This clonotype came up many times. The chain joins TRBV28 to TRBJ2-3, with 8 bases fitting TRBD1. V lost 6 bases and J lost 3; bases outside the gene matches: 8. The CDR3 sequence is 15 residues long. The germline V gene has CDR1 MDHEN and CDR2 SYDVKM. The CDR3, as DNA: TGTGCCAGCAGACAACAGGGGGTTGGTACAGATACGCAGTATTTT. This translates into CASRQQGVGTDTQYF.

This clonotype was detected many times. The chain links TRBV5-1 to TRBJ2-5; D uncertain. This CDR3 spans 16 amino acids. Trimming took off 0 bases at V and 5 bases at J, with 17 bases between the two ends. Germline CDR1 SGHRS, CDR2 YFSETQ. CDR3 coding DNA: TGCGCCAGCAGCTTGGATTCGAAGCTGAAGTCGGAGACCCAGTACTTC. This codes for CASSLDSKLKSETQYF.

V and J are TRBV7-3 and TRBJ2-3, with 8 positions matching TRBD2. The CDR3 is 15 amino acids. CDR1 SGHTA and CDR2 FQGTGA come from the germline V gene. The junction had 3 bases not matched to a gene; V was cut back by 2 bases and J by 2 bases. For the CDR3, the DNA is TGTGCCAGCAGCTTAGGCGGGAGGTACACAGATACGCAGTATTTT. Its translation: CASSLGGRYTDTQYF.

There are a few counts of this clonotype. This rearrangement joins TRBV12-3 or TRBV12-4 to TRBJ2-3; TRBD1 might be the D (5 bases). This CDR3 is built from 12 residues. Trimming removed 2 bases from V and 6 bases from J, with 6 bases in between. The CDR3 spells CASSLKGDTQYF. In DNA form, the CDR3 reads TGTGCCAGCAGTTTAAAGGGGGATACGCAGTATTTT.

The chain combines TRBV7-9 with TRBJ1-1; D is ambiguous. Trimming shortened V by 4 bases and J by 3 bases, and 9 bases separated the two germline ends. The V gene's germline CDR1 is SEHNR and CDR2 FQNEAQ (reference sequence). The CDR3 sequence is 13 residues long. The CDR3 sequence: CASSSRTYTEAFF. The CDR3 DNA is TGTGCCAGCAGCTCCCGAACTTACACTGAAGCTTTCTTT.

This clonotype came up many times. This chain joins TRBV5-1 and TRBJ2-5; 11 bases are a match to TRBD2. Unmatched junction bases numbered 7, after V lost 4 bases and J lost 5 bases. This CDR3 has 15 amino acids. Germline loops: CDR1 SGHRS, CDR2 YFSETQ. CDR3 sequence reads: CASSRGTSGRETQYF. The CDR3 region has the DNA TGCGCCAGCAGCCGCGGGACTAGCGGCCGGGAGACCCAGTACTTC.

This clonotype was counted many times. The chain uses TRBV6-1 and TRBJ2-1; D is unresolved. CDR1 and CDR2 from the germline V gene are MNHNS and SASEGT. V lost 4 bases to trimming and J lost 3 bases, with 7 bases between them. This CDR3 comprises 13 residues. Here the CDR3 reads CASSGAVYNEQFF. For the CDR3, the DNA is TGTGCCAGCAGTGGGGCGGTCTACAATGAGCAGTTCTTC.

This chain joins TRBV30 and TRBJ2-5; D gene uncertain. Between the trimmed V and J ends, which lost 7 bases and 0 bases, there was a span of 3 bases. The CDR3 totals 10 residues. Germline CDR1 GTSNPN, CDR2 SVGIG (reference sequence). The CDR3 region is CALHQETQYF. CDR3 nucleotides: TGTGCCTTGCACCAAGAGACCCAGTACTTC.

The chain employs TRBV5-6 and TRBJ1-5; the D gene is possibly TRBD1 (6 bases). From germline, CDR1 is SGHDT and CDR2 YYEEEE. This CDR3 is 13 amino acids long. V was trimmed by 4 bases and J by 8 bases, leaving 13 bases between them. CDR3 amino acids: CASSHGTTKPQHF. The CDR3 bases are TGTGCCAGCAGCCACGGGACAACTAAGCCCCAGCATTTT.

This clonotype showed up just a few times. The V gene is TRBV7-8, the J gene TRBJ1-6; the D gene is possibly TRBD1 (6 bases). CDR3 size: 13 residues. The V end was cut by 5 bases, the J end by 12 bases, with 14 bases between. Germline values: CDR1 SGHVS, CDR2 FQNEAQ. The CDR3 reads CASSRGPRLPLHF. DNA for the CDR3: TGTGCCAGCAGCCGGGGGCCCCGGCTACCCCTCCACTTT.

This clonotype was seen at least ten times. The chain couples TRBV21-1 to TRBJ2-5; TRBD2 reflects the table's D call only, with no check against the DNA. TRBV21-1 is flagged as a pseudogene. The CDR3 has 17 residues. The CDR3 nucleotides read TGTGCCAGCAGCAAAGCGGAGCGGGAGAAATGGAAAAAGACCCAGTACTTC. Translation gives CASSKAEREKWKKTQYF.

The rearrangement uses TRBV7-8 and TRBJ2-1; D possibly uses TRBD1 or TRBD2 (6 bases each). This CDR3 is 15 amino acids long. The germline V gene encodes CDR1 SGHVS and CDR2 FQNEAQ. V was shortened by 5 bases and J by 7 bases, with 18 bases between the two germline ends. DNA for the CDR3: TGTGCCAGCAGCCCAAGAGGGGGGATGGTGAATGAGCAGTTCTTC. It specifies CASSPRGGMVNEQFF.

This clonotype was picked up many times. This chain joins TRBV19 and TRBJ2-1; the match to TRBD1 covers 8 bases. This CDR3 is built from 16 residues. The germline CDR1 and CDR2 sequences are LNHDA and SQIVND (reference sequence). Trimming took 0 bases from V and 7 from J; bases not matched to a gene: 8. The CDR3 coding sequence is TGTGCCAGTAGTATAGATCCAGGGGGCGAAAGGAATGAGCAGTTCTTC. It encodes CASSIDPGGERNEQFF.

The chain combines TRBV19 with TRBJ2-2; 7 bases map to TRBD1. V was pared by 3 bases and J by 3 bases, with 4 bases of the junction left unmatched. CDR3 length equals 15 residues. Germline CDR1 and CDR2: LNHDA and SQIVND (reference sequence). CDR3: CASSITDRDTGELFF. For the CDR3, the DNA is TGTGCCAGTAGTATCACAGACAGGGACACCGGGGAGCTGTTTTTT.

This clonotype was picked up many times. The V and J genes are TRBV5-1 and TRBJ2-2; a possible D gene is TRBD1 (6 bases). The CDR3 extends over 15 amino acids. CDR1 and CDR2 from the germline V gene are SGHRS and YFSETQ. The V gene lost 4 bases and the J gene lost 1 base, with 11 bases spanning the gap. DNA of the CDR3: TGCGCCAGCAGCCCCGGACAGATGAACACCGGGGAGCTGTTTTTT. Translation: CASSPGQMNTGELFF.

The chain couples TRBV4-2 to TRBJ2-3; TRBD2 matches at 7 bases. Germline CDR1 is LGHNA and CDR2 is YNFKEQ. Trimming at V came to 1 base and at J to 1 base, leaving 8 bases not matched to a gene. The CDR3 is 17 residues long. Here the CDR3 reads CASSQVWGGTGTDTQYF. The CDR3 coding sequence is TGTGCCAGCAGCCAAGTGTGGGGGGGAACTGGCACAGATACGCAGTATTTT.

The CDR3 nucleotides are TGTGCCAGCAGCCCTGAGGCTAGCGGACAAGAGACCCAGTACTTC. It translates to CASSPEASGQETQYF. The chain recombines TRBV5-6 with TRBJ2-5; 7 bases line up with TRBD2. CDR1 is SGHDT, CDR2 YYEEEE, per germline. The trim removed 4 bases at V and 2 bases at J, leaving 8 bases unmatched. The CDR3 spans 15 residues.

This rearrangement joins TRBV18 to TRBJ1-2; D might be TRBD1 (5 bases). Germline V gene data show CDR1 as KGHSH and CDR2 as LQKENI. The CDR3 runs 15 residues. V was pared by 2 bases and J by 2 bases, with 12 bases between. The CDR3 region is CASSPRDGLNYGYTF. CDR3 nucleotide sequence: TGTGCCAGCTCACCAAGGGACGGACTAAACTATGGCTACACCTTC.

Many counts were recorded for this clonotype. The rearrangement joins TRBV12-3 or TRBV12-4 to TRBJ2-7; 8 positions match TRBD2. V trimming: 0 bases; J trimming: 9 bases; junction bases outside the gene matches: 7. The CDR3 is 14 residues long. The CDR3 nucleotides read TGTGCCAGCAGTTTAGCGGGAGTGGCGGGAGGGCAGTACTTC. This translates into CASSLAGVAGGQYF.